The 26 T cell receptor beta chains presented below share a single source sample, sequenced in a study of CD8+ T cells in alopecia areata (dated by TCRdb to the late 2010s). The library was made by the immunoSEQ multiplex PCR assay. For TCR sequencing, RNA was extracted from every sample and reverse transcribed into cDNA to serve as template. TCRdb re-hosts the immuneACCESS table, in-frame sequences only. Its copies lack some clones; in the studies checked, an unresolved V gene accounts for under half of them, and the cause for the rest is not known. The sample includes approximately 99,000 clones, with over 55% observed a single time. The top ten clonotypes cover 20% to 30% of the sample. The sample consisted of NKG2D-low CD8+ T cells sorted from blood. The cell subset or site label corresponds to: sorted CD8+ NKG2D-low blood T cells. All receptors come from a human donor with alopecia areata.

The chain couples TRBV2 to TRBJ1-3; a possible D gene is TRBD1 (6 bases). V gave up 5 bases and J gave up 0 bases, with 11 bases separating them. Looked up from germline, CDR1 is SNHLY and CDR2 is FYNNEI. This CDR3 has 15 residues. The CDR3 nucleotides are TGTGCCAGCAGTTCCCGGGGGGCCTCTGGAAACACCATATATTTT. Protein sequence: CASSSRGASGNTIYF.

The V call is TRBV29-1, the J call TRBJ2-1, with unresolved D. The CDR3 length is 11 residues. V lost 8 bases, J lost 6 bases, and 11 bases lay in between. The germline V gene has CDR1 SQVTM and CDR2 ANQGSEA. The CDR3 region is CSIPVRNEQFF. The DNA for the CDR3 is TGCAGCATCCCGGTGCGCAATGAGCAGTTCTTC.

V usage is TRBV28 and J usage is TRBJ1-1; 7 bases are shared with TRBD1. V shed 5 bases and J 1 base; nucleotides not matched to a gene: 4. Germline V lookup: CDR1 MDHEN, CDR2 SYDVKM. The CDR3 is made up of 14 amino acids. CDR3 amino acids: CASSPRQGNTEAFF. CDR3 in DNA: TGTGCCAGCAGTCCCCGACAGGGGAACACTGAAGCTTTCTTT.

This chain links TRBV20-1 with TRBJ2-1, with D hard to call. Germline V gene lookup returns CDR1 DFQATT and CDR2 SNEGSKA (reference sequence). The CDR3 covers 10 residues. V lost 5 bases to trimming and J lost 5 bases, with 4 bases between them. CDR3 bases: TGCAGTGCTTCTAACAATGAGCAGTTCTTC. Translation gives CSASNNEQFF.

This rearrangement joins TRBV6-6 to TRBJ2-7, with 7 bases matching TRBD2. V was pared by 5 bases and J by 7 bases, with 11 bases of the junction left unmatched. CDR1 is MNHNY and CDR2 is SVGAGI in the germline V gene (reference sequence). The CDR3 loop spans 14 amino acids. CDR3 loop: CASSKSTSEGEQYF. The CDR3 DNA reads TGTGCCAGCAGTAAATCTACTAGCGAGGGTGAGCAGTACTTC.

CDR3 DNA: TGTGCCAGCAGTTGGACAGGGGAAAGGGAGCAGTACTTC. This codes for CASSWTGEREQYF. The chain uses TRBV27 and TRBJ2-7; 9 bases match TRBD1. The CDR3 runs to 13 residues. Unmatched junction bases numbered 5, after V lost 4 bases and J lost 7 bases. Germline values: CDR1 MNHEY, CDR2 SMNVEV (reference sequence).

This chain uses TRBV14 with TRBJ2-1; 12 positions match TRBD1. Germline V lookup: CDR1 SGHDN, CDR2 FVKESK. This CDR3 contains 15 residues. The junction had 5 bases not matched to a gene; V was cut back by 3 bases and J by 8 bases. In DNA form, the CDR3 reads TGTGCCAGCAGCCACGGGACAGGGGGCTCCCATGAGCAGTTCTTC. As protein: CASSHGTGGSHEQFF.

This chain uses TRBV6-1 with TRBJ1-1, with D unclear. The CDR3 runs to 16 residues. V was cut by 3 bases and J by 1 base, with 15 bases left in between. Germline loops: CDR1 MNHNS, CDR2 SASEGT. The CDR3, as DNA: TGTGCCAGCAGTGACCCTATGGCCTCAGGGAACACTGAAGCTTTCTTT. Residues: CASSDPMASGNTEAFF.

This chain connects TRBV5-1 to TRBJ2-2; D is possibly TRBD1 (5 bases). CDR1 and CDR2 (germline): SGHRS, YFSETQ. The V and J ends lost 2 bases and 10 bases respectively, with 12 bases between them. The CDR3 is 13 residues long. The CDR3 reads CASSLSGYEELFF. Here the CDR3 DNA reads TGCGCCAGCAGCTTATCAGGGTATGAGGAGCTGTTTTTT.

This clone has more than one count but fewer than ten. V usage is TRBV6-5 and J usage is TRBJ1-2; TRBD1 matches at 7 bases. J was trimmed by 4 bases and V by 8 bases; bases with no gene match: 7. Germline assignment: CDR1 MNHEY and CDR2 SVGAGI. The CDR3 length is 13 residues. CDR3 coding DNA: TGTGCCAGCTTAGGGGGCGAGGGCTATGGCTACACCTTC. This sequence encodes CASLGGEGYGYTF.

CDR3 region: CASSLWGSTEAFF. In DNA, the CDR3 is TGTGCCAGCAGTTTATGGGGGAGCACTGAAGCTTTCTTT. The chain employs TRBV27 and TRBJ1-1; possibly TRBD1 for D (5 bases). The germline V gene has CDR1 MNHEY and CDR2 SMNVEV (reference sequence). Trimming took off 1 base at V and 4 bases at J, with 7 bases between the two ends. The CDR3 is 13 residues long.

V and J are TRBV29-1 and TRBJ2-7; 7 nucleotides match TRBD1. CDR3 length: 15 residues. Per germline, CDR1 SQVTM and CDR2 ANQGSEA. After removal of 5 bases from V and 2 bases from J, the junction contained 12 bases not matched to a gene. Here the CDR3 DNA reads TGCAGCGTTTTGGACTTGGACAGGAAGGCCTACGAGCAGTACTTC. It translates to CSVLDLDRKAYEQYF.

This clone was found a few times. J is TRBJ2-3 and V is TRBV7-2, with D perhaps matching TRBD2 (7 bases). This CDR3 has 14 residues. Trimming left V 5 bases short and J 5 bases short, with 14 bases between. CDR1 and CDR2 (germline): SGHTA, FQGNSA. The CDR3 sequence is CASSRGGPGDTQYF. The CDR3 bases are TGTGCCAGCAGCAGGGGGGGGCCGGGAGATACGCAGTATTTT.

The chain recombines TRBV23-1 with TRBJ2-7; 8 bases match TRBD1. TRBV23-1 is placed among ORFs of uncertain function. This CDR3 is 22 amino acids long. Trimming removed 8 bases from V and 3 bases from J; junction bases left unmatched: 33. CDR3 amino acids: CASQTPPGQGFKRRPHHYEQYF. In DNA, the CDR3 is TGCGCCAGCCAGACCCCCCCAGGACAGGGTTTTAAGCGGAGGCCCCACCACTACGAGCAGTACTTC.

J is TRBJ1-2 and V is TRBV7-2; the match to TRBD1 covers 7 bases. Losses at the gene ends were 5 bases for V and 6 bases for J; bases not matched to a gene: 9. The length of the CDR3 is 14 residues. CDR1 is SGHTA and CDR2 is FQGNSA in the germline V gene. DNA for the CDR3: TGTGCCAGCAGCATTAAGACAGGGAGGGATGGCTACACCTTC. Amino acid sequence: CASSIKTGRDGYTF.

On this clone: One end of the junction does not line up with germline, which may come from a read error. In DNA form, the CDR3 reads TGTGCTAGCAGCCTCGGGGGGGCGACCGGGGAGCTGTTTTTT. Protein: CASSLGGATGELFF. This chain joins TRBV7-7 and TRBJ2-2; 8 nucleotides align to TRBD2. In germline, CDR1 is SSHAT, CDR2 FNYEAQ (reference sequence). The CDR3 covers 14 residues.

The rearrangement uses TRBV2 and TRBJ2-2; 8 bases are shared with TRBD2. J gave up 7 bases and V 5 bases, and 9 bases lay outside the gene matches. Germline CDR1 is SNHLY and CDR2 is FYNNEI. The CDR3 is 15 amino acids. In DNA, the CDR3 is TGTGCCAGCAGTCGAACCCAGCGGGAGATCGGGGAGCTGTTTTTT. This codes for CASSRTQREIGELFF.

The chain employs TRBV30 and TRBJ1-1; unclear D gene. The CDR3 has 10 amino acids. CDR1 and CDR2 from the germline V gene are GTSNPN and SVGIG (reference sequence). V lost 5 bases and J 1 base, leaving 2 bases between the germline ends. Here the CDR3 DNA reads TGTGCCTGGTGGAACACTGAAGCTTTCTTT. Translation: CAWWNTEAFF.

The genes are TRBV27 and TRBJ2-1, with 10 bases matching TRBD1. The germline CDR1 and CDR2 sequences are MNHEY and SMNVEV (reference sequence). This CDR3 comprises 14 residues. V trimming: 4 bases; J trimming: 10 bases; junction bases outside the gene matches: 7. CDR3 nucleotide sequence: TGTGCCAGCAGTTCGGGACAGGGGAGCTACGAGCAGTTCTTC. This translates into CASSSGQGSYEQFF.

This chain joins TRBV18 and TRBJ2-7; D is perhaps TRBD2 (7 bases). Trimming removed 6 bases from V and 5 bases from J, with 14 bases in between. The germline CDR1 and CDR2 sequences are KGHSH and LQKENI. The CDR3 length is 13 residues. CDR3 coding DNA: TGTGCCAGCTCCCCATGGGGGGGCAACGAGCAGTACTTC. Translated: CASSPWGGNEQYF.

A word on this clone: A junction boundary mismatches the germline segment, possibly from a read error. CDR3 in amino acids: CASSRDSNNEQFF. For the CDR3, the DNA is TGTGCCAGCAGCCGGGACTCCAACAATGAGCAGTTCTTC. The chain links TRBV5-4 to TRBJ2-1, with D tentatively TRBD2 (6 bases). The CDR3 covers 13 residues. From germline, CDR1 is SGHNT and CDR2 YYREEE (reference sequence).

CDR3 coding DNA: TGCGCCAGCAGCTTGGTATCTTGGCGTGGAGATGAGCAGTTCTTC. Its protein product is CASSLVSWRGDEQFF. This sequence joins TRBV5-1 and TRBJ2-1; D gene uncertain. Looked up from germline, CDR1 is SGHRS and CDR2 is YFSETQ. The V end lost 0 bases, the J end lost 8 bases, and 15 bases lay between the germline ends. The CDR3 spans 15 residues.

The J gene is TRBJ1-1, the V gene TRBV28; 7 bases align to TRBD1. This CDR3 comprises 17 residues. Germline CDR1 is MDHEN and CDR2 is SYDVKM. Germline trimming cut 5 bases from V and 1 base from J; bases unmatched to any gene: 13. The CDR3, as DNA: TGTGCCAGCAGTCAACAGGGGTTGGGGGTCAGGAACACTGAAGCTTTCTTT. Translation: CASSQQGLGVRNTEAFF.

This clone turned up a few times. This rearrangement joins TRBV5-1 to TRBJ2-7; TRBD1 agrees at 12 bases. V was clipped by 4 bases and J by 5 bases; unmatched bases: 4. Germline CDR1 is SGHRS and CDR2 is YFSETQ. The CDR3 covers 14 residues. CDR3 DNA sequence: TGCGCCAGCAGCCTCCGGGACAGGGGGCACGAGCAGTACTTC. Protein product: CASSLRDRGHEQYF. The whole variable domain, filled in from reference TRBV5-1 and TRBJ2-7, reads KAGVTQTPRYLIKTRGQQVTLSCSPISGHRSVSWYQQTPGQGLQFLFEYFSETQRNKGNFPGRFSGRQFSNSRSEMNVSTLELGDSALYLCASSLRDRGHEQYFGPGTRLTVT.

The chain uses TRBV6-1 and TRBJ2-1; perhaps TRBD2 as D (6 bases). Trimming removed 8 bases from V and 7 bases from J, with 12 bases in between. Per germline, CDR1 MNHNS and CDR2 SASEGT. The CDR3 length is 12 residues. CDR3 sequence (DNA): TGTGCCAGCTGGGGGGTCTCAAATGAGCAGTTCTTC. Translation gives CASWGVSNEQFF.

This clone came up a few times. The chain carries TRBV7-9 and TRBJ2-1; a weak D match, TRBD1 (6 bases). The CDR3 extends over 15 amino acids. Trimming took off 1 base at V and 10 bases at J, with 17 bases between the two ends. Looked up from germline, CDR1 is SEHNR and CDR2 is FQNEAQ (reference sequence). CDR3 region: CASSLVDRPDGEQFF. The CDR3 bases are TGTGCCAGCAGCTTAGTAGACAGGCCGGACGGGGAGCAGTTCTTC.